These 21 T cell receptor beta chains share one sample of origin, sequenced in a study of CD4 T cells in relation to SARS-CoV-2 and coronaviruses (dated by TCRdb to the early 2020s). These receptors have no identified antigens. The library was obtained by the immunoSEQ multiplex PCR assay. Entries here come from immuneACCESS through TCRdb and include only in-frame sequences with V and J called. Some clones fail to appear in such tables; in the studies checked, an unresolved V gene covers under half of the shortfall, and the cause of the remainder is unknown. The sample table lists roughly 43,000 clones, around 79% of them with a count of one. The biggest ten clones account for 1.4% of the sample. Sample: naive CD4+ T cells from PBMCs, cultured in vitro. This specimen's cell subset or site label, interpreted: naive CD4+ T cells isolated by negative enrichment. The receptor source for this set is an adult with COVID-19.

This clone is a singleton in its sample. The V call is TRBV2, the J call TRBJ2-7, with D tentatively TRBD2 (6 bases). Germline V gene lookup returns CDR1 SNHLY and CDR2 FYNNEI. V dropped 6 bases and J dropped 6 bases, with 21 bases sitting between them. The CDR3 has 15 amino acids. The CDR3 nucleotides are TGTGCCAGCAGCGAAAGGGTGTCGGGAGCAGCCGAGCAGTACTTC. This codes for CASSERVSGAAEQYF.

The rearrangement links TRBV3-1 (or the pseudogene TRBV3-2) to TRBJ2-7, with D hard to call. This CDR3 comprises 11 residues. Germline V gene sequence: CDR1 LGHDT, CDR2 YNNKEL (reference sequence). Trimming took 3 bases from V and 7 from J, leaving 7 bases between them. CDR3 residues: CASSHDWEQYF. CDR3 nucleotides: TGTGCCAGCAGCCACGATTGGGAGCAGTACTTC.

This rearrangement joins TRBV6-5 to TRBJ2-1; tentative D call: TRBD2 (5 bases). V was trimmed by 7 bases and J by 8 bases, leaving 9 bases between them. The germline gives CDR1 MNHEY, CDR2 SVGAGI. This CDR3 comprises 11 residues. CDR3 nucleotide sequence: TGTGCCAGCAAAAAACTAGATGAGCAGTTCTTC. It translates to CASKKLDEQFF.

Only one count was recorded for this clone. V gene TRBV28 combines with J gene TRBJ2-5; D is perhaps TRBD2 (5 bases). Germline assignment: CDR1 MDHEN and CDR2 SYDVKM. This CDR3 contains 16 residues. Trimming stripped 7 bases from V and 5 bases from J, with 23 bases between. CDR3 amino acids: CASTPVIGLAEETQYF. The CDR3 DNA reads as TGTGCCAGCACCCCCGTGATCGGTCTAGCTGAGGAGACCCAGTACTTC.

The chain carries TRBV6-5 and TRBJ1-2, with D possibly matching TRBD1 (6 bases). Germline V lookup: CDR1 MNHEY, CDR2 SVGAGI. The CDR3 spans 16 residues. Trimming took 0 bases from V and 1 from J, leaving 12 bases between them. Here the CDR3 reads CASSYSPGHLNYGYTF. CDR3 coding DNA: TGTGCCAGCAGTTACTCGCCGGGACACCTTAACTATGGCTACACCTTC.

The chain recombines TRBV6-5 with TRBJ2-7; 14 nucleotides align to TRBD2. CDR3 size: 15 residues. V gave up 10 bases and J gave up 4 bases; unmatched junction bases: 9. Germline loops: CDR1 MNHEY, CDR2 SVGAGI. The CDR3 spells CATTRLAGGLYEQYF. DNA for the CDR3: TGTGCCACGACGAGACTAGCGGGAGGGCTGTACGAGCAGTACTTC.

This chain joins TRBV7-2 and TRBJ1-3; D perhaps matches TRBD1 (5 bases). The germline V gene has CDR1 SGHTA and CDR2 FQGNSA. V lost 2 bases and J lost 2, with 10 bases in between. The CDR3 extends over 15 amino acids. The CDR3 nucleotides read TGTGCCAGCAGCTTATACCCAGGGACTGGAAACACCATATATTTT. It encodes CASSLYPGTGNTIYF.

The V call is TRBV7-9, the J call TRBJ2-2; possibly TRBD1 for D (5 bases). The CDR3 consists of 15 residues. V gave up 4 bases and J gave up 5 bases, with 14 bases separating them. Germline CDR1 reads SEHNR; CDR2 reads FQNEAQ (reference sequence). The CDR3 sequence is CASSSTGRRTGELFF. The CDR3 DNA sequence: TGTGCCAGCAGCTCCACAGGCCGGAGAACCGGGGAGCTGTTTTTT.

The chain carries TRBV28 and TRBJ2-3; 13 positions match TRBD2. The germline CDR1 and CDR2 sequences are MDHEN and SYDVKM. The length of the CDR3 is 14 residues. V lost 6 bases, J lost 3 bases, and 0 bases stayed unmatched. The CDR3 is CASRLAGGTDTQYF. As DNA, the CDR3 is TGTGCCAGCAGACTAGCGGGAGGGACAGATACGCAGTATTTT.

The sample holds one count of this clone. This rearrangement joins TRBV7-3 to TRBJ2-3; 8 nucleotides align to TRBD2. Germline CDR1 SGHTA, CDR2 FQGTGA. The V gene end was trimmed by 2 bases and the J gene end by 4 bases; junction bases not matched to a gene: 8. The CDR3 has 16 amino acids. Here the CDR3 reads CASSLVAGGLADTQYF. CDR3 in DNA: TGTGCCAGCAGCTTAGTCGCGGGAGGTCTTGCAGATACGCAGTATTTT. Full variable domain (rest looked up from reference TRBV7-3 and TRBJ2-3): GAGVSQTPSNKVTEKGKYVELRCDPISGHTALYWYRQSLGQGPEFLIYFQGTGAADDSGLPNDRFFAVRPEGSVSTLKIQRTERGDSAVYLCASSLVAGGLADTQYFGPGTRLTVL.

The CDR3 here is CASTRPMSGETQYF. CDR3 coding DNA: TGCGCCAGCACCCGCCCGATGTCGGGGGAGACCCAGTACTTC. The chain is built from TRBV5-1 and TRBJ2-5; maybe TRBD2 (5 bases). This CDR3 is built from 14 residues. V lost 6 bases and J lost 5, with 17 bases in between. Germline V CDR1 and CDR2: SGHRS, YFSETQ. Supplemented by reference TRBV5-1 and TRBJ2-5, the full variable domain reads KAGVTQTPRYLIKTRGQQVTLSCSPISGHRSVSWYQQTPGQGLQFLFEYFSETQRNKGNFPGRFSGRQFSNSRSEMNVSTLELGDSALYLCASTRPMSGETQYFGPGTRLLVL.

The V gene is TRBV6-6, the J gene TRBJ2-7; D gene uncertain. The V end was cut by 2 bases, the J end by 6 bases, with 5 bases between. Per the germline V gene, CDR1 is MNHNY and CDR2 is SVGAGI (reference sequence). This CDR3 is 11 amino acids long. The CDR3 DNA follows: TGTGCCAGCAGTTACAATAGCGAGCAGTACTTC. Encoded protein: CASSYNSEQYF.

This chain connects TRBV30 to TRBJ1-1; D is unresolved. V was clipped by 1 base and J by 4 bases, with 7 bases between them. Germline CDR1 and CDR2: GTSNPN and SVGIG (reference sequence). This CDR3 region has 12 residues. The CDR3 here is CAWSGGATEAFF. CDR3 nucleotides: TGTGCCTGGAGTGGTGGCGCCACTGAAGCTTTCTTT.

V is TRBV5-1 and J is TRBJ2-3; TRBD2 is a possible D gene (6 bases). This CDR3 region has 17 residues. In germline, CDR1 is SGHRS, CDR2 YFSETQ. Between the trimmed V and J ends, which lost 6 bases and 7 bases, there was a span of 27 bases. The CDR3 DNA follows: TGCGCCAGCAATGCGGAGGTCGTCGGGAGTAGCTTGTATACGCAGTATTTT. This codes for CASNAEVVGSSLYTQYF.

CDR3 DNA sequence: TGTGCCAGCAGCCCCCGATTCAGCTCCTACAATGAGCAGTTCTTC. It codes for CASSPRFSSYNEQFF. The chain couples TRBV7-2 to TRBJ2-1; D is unclear. Per germline, CDR1 SGHTA and CDR2 FQGNSA. Trimming removed 5 bases from V and 0 bases from J, with 11 bases in between. The CDR3 totals 15 residues. The full variable domain, its missing parts supplied by reference TRBV7-2 and TRBJ2-1, is GAGVSQSPSNKVTEKGKDVELRCDPISGHTALYWYRQSLGQGLEFLIYFQGNSAPDKSGLPSDRFSAERTGGSVSTLTIQRTQQEDSAVYLCASSPRFSSYNEQFFGPGTRLTVL.

The sample holds one count of this clone. V is TRBV6-2 or TRBV6-3 and J is TRBJ2-6; tentative D call: TRBD1 (5 bases). The CDR3 is made up of 15 amino acids. Trimming left V 2 bases short and J 0 bases short, with 5 bases between. From germline, CDR1 is MNHEY and CDR2 SVGEGT. DNA of the CDR3: TGTGCCAGCAGTTACGACAGCTCTGGGGCCAACGTCCTGACTTTC. The encoded protein is CASSYDSSGANVLTF.

The CDR3 coding sequence is TGCGCCAGCAGCCCAGAAGCAGGGGCTGGGGCCAACGTCCTGACTTTC. Translation gives CASSPEAGAGANVLTF. The V call is TRBV4-3, the J call TRBJ2-6; D is perhaps TRBD1 (6 bases). The germline gives CDR1 LGHNA, CDR2 YSLEER. CDR3 length: 16 amino acids. V lost 4 bases, J lost 2 bases, and 12 bases lay in between.

The rearrangement links TRBV6-5 to TRBJ2-7; TRBD1 is a possible D gene (6 bases). The V gene lost 6 bases and the J gene lost 5 bases, with 11 bases spanning the gap. CDR3 size: 12 residues. CDR1 is MNHEY, CDR2 SVGAGI, per germline. The DNA of the CDR3 is TGTGCCAGCAGGCAACGACAGGACGAGCAGTACTTC. Protein sequence: CASRQRQDEQYF.

The chain joins TRBV12-3 or TRBV12-4 to TRBJ1-5; D is ambiguous. With 4 bases removed from V and 1 base from J, the gap between germline ends came to 5 bases. The CDR3 extends over 13 amino acids. CDR3 in DNA: TGTGCCAGCAGTTACAGAAGCAATCAGCCCCAGCATTTT. It codes for CASSYRSNQPQHF.

This rearrangement joins TRBV28 to TRBJ1-4; possible D gene TRBD1, 5 bases. Between the trimmed V and J ends, which lost 3 bases and 4 bases, there was a span of 18 bases. This CDR3 has 17 residues. Germline CDR1 MDHEN, CDR2 SYDVKM. CDR3 loop: CASSFFGARYCNEKLFF. DNA for the CDR3: TGTGCCAGCAGTTTTTTCGGGGCGCGGTACTGTAATGAAAAACTGTTTTTT.

The CDR3 bases are TGTGCCAGCAGCTCAGGGGGCGGGGGGACCTGGGATGAGCAGTTCTTC. Protein product: CASSSGGGGTWDEQFF. This chain joins TRBV11-3 and TRBJ2-1; D tentatively reads TRBD1 or TRBD2 (8 bases each). Trimming cost V 4 bases and J 8 bases, with 21 bases left between them. The V gene's germline CDR1 is SGHNT and CDR2 YENEEA. The CDR3 is 16 residues long.